This T cell receptor beta chain was observed in a study of shared clonotypes between healthy human individuals. The method was immunoSEQ multiplex PCR; TCRdb's version includes in-frame clones alone and lacks a portion of them. The table has 2 million to 3 million clones, roughly 93% seen once; the top ten hold 0.36%. The CDR3 extends over 14 amino acids. V lost 7 bases and J 4 bases, leaving 15 bases between the germline ends. The V gene's germline CDR1 is ENHRY and CDR2 SYGVKD. CD45RA-negative memory and CD45RA+ naive subsets were split from the CD4+ cells. The chain combines TRBV10-3 with TRBJ2-3; D gene ambiguous. Sample: naive CD4+ T cells from PBMCs. Documented subset: CD45RA+ positively selected. This sequence originates from a young man in good health. Some clones in this sample may be carry-over from other donors' samples. CDR3 loop: CAITQTPQADTQYF. In DNA, the CDR3 is TGTGCCATCACCCAAACACCCCAGGCAGATACGCAGTATTTT.